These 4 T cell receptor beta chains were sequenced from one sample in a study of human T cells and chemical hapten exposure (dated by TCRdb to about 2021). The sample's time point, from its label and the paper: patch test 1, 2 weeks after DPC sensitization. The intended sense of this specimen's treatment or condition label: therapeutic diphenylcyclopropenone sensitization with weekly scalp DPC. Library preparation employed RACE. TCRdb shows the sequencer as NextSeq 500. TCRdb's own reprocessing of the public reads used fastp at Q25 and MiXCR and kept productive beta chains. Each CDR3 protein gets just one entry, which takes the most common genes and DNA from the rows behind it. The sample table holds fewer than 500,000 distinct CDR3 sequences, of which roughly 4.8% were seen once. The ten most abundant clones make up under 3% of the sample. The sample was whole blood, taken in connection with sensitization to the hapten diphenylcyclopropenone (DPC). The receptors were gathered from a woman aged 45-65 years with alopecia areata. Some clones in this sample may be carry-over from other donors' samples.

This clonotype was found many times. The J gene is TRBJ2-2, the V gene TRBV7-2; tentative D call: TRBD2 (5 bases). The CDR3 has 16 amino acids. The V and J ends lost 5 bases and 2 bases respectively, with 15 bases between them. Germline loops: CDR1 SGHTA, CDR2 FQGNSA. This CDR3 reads CASSTEDWRNTGELFF. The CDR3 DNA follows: TGTGCCAGCAGCACCGAGGACTGGAGAAACACCGGGGAGCTGTTTTTT.

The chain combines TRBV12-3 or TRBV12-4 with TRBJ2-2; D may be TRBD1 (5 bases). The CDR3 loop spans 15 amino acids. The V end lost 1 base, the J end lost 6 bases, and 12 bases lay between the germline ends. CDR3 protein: CASSLGTWSAGELFF. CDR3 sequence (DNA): TGTGCCAGCAGTTTAGGGACATGGTCGGCCGGGGAGCTGTTTTTT.

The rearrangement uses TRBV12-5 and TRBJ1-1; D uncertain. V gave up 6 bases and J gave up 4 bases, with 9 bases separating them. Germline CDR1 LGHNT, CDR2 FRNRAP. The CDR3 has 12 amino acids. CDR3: CASGFQSTEAFF. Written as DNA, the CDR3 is TGTGCTAGTGGGTTCCAGTCCACTGAAGCTTTCTTT.

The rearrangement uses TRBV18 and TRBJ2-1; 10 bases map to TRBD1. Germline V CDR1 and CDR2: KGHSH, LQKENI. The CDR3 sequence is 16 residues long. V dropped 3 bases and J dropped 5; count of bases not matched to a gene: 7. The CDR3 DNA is TGTGCCAGCTCACCGATTAGACAGGGGGCCAACAATGAGCAGTTCTTC. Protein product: CASSPIRQGANNEQFF.